A selection of T cell receptor beta chains follows, all from one sample in a study of cytomegalovirus exposure and HLA in healthy donors. Profiling relied on immunoSEQ multiplex PCR, and the TCRdb table lists in-frame clones only, not all of them. The repertoire holds about 160,000 clones, with roughly 80% as singletons. Material: PBMCs. These receptors were collected from a woman aged 25 to 39 in good health and CMV-seropositive. Both conserved end residues are part of each CDR3. The D gene is left open where the match is weak. Not every row has a clone size; where given, it reads once, few, many or a size class.

V gene: TRBV10-3
J gene: TRBJ1-4
D gene: TRBD1
clone size: -
CDR3 protein: CAIGQGPTNEKLFF
CDR3 DNA: TGTGCCATAGGACAGGGACCAACTAATGAAAAACTGTTTTTT

V gene: TRBV7-6
J gene: TRBJ2-5
D gene: -
clone size: -
CDR3 protein: CASSFALSGVRGETQYF
CDR3 DNA: TGTGCCAGCAGCTTCGCTCTCTCTGGTGTACGGGGAGAGACCCAGTACTTC

V gene: TRBV7-2
J gene: TRBJ2-1
D gene: -
clone size: -
CDR3 protein: CASSLVGGQDEQFF
CDR3 DNA: TGTGCCAGCAGCTTAGTGGGGGGGCAGGATGAGCAGTTCTTC

V gene: TRBV25-1
J gene: TRBJ2-3
D gene: TRBD2
clone size: -
CDR3 protein: CVSSPGTSGALFPDTQYF
CDR3 DNA: TGTGTCAGCAGTCCTGGGACTAGCGGGGCGCTCTTCCCAGATACGCAGTATTTT

V gene: TRBV4-3
J gene: TRBJ2-6
D gene: -
clone size: -
CDR3 protein: CASSQESGTGANVLTF
CDR3 DNA: TGCGCCAGCAGCCAGGAATCAGGGACTGGGGCCAACGTCCTGACTTTC

V gene: TRBV2
J gene: TRBJ2-7
D gene: -
clone size: -
CDR3 protein: CASRTDSYEQYF
CDR3 DNA: TGTGCCAGCAGGACAGACTCCTACGAGCAGTACTTC

V gene: TRBV6-5
J gene: TRBJ2-2
D gene: -
clone size: once
CDR3 protein: CASSSDRTNTGELFF
CDR3 DNA: TGTGCCAGCAGTTCAGACAGGACGAACACCGGGGAGCTGTTTTTT

V gene: TRBV5-4
J gene: TRBJ2-5
D gene: -
clone size: -
CDR3 protein: CASSPRPSQETQYF
CDR3 DNA: TGTGCCAGCAGCCCTCGCCCTAGCCAAGAGACCCAGTACTTC

V gene: TRBV6-1
J gene: TRBJ1-2
D gene: -
clone size: few
CDR3 protein: CASSEVFTGSYGYTF
CDR3 DNA: TGTGCCAGCAGTGAAGTGTTTACAGGGAGCTATGGCTACACCTTC

V gene: TRBV28
J gene: TRBJ1-4
D gene: -
clone size: -
CDR3 protein: CASSLSDTYEKLFF
CDR3 DNA: TGTGCCAGCAGTTTATCGGACACCTATGAAAAACTGTTTTTT

V gene: TRBV21-1
J gene: TRBJ2-7
D gene: -
clone size: -
CDR3 protein: CASSRASGGYSSYEQYF
CDR3 DNA: TGTGCCAGCAGCAGGGCTAGCGGGGGGTACAGCTCCTACGAGCAGTACTTC

V gene: TRBV18
J gene: TRBJ1-6
D gene: -
clone size: -
CDR3 protein: CASSPLGGSPLHF
CDR3 DNA: TGTGCCAGCTCACCACTCGGCGGGTCACCCCTCCACTTT

V gene: TRBV5-6
J gene: TRBJ2-1
D gene: TRBD1
clone size: -
CDR3 protein: CASSSAGGQEQFF
CDR3 DNA: TGTGCCAGCAGCAGCGCAGGGGGCCAGGAGCAGTTCTTC

V gene: TRBV5-6
J gene: TRBJ1-3
D gene: -
clone size: -
CDR3 protein: CASSFGAGNTIYF
CDR3 DNA: TGTGCCAGCAGCTTCGGGGCTGGAAACACCATATATTTT

V gene: TRBV5-1
J gene: TRBJ1-1
D gene: -
clone size: -
CDR3 protein: CASTPGAGLITEAFF
CDR3 DNA: TGCGCCAGCACCCCAGGGGCAGGATTGATTACTGAAGCTTTCTTT

V gene: TRBV2
J gene: TRBJ2-5
D gene: -
clone size: medium-sized
CDR3 protein: CASGVGTQYF
CDR3 DNA: TGTGCCAGCGGTGTCGGGACCCAGTACTTC

V gene: TRBV2
J gene: TRBJ1-2
D gene: -
clone size: -
CDR3 protein: CASTLGHLNYGYTF
CDR3 DNA: TGTGCCAGCACCCTGGGACACCTCAACTATGGCTACACCTTC

V gene: TRBV4-1
J gene: TRBJ1-4
D gene: -
clone size: -
CDR3 protein: CASSQPATNEKLFF
CDR3 DNA: TGCGCCAGCAGCCAACCTGCAACTAATGAAAAACTGTTTTTT

V gene: TRBV7-9
J gene: TRBJ2-7
D gene: -
clone size: -
CDR3 protein: CASRREDSSYEQYF
CDR3 DNA: TGTGCCAGCCGCCGCGAGGACAGCTCCTACGAGCAGTACTTC

V gene: TRBV5-1
J gene: TRBJ1-2
D gene: -
clone size: -
CDR3 protein: CASSLDPRANYGYTF
CDR3 DNA: TGCGCCAGCAGCTTGGATCCGAGAGCTAACTATGGCTACACCTTC

V gene: TRBV2
J gene: TRBJ1-2
D gene: TRBD1
clone size: -
CDR3 protein: CASSGDRGGYTF
CDR3 DNA: TGTGCCAGCAGTGGGGACAGGGGTGGCTACACCTTC

V gene: TRBV11-3
J gene: TRBJ2-1
D gene: -
clone size: -
CDR3 protein: CASSLKPGEQFF
CDR3 DNA: TGTGCCAGCAGCTTAAAGCCGGGTGAGCAGTTCTTC

V gene: TRBV2
J gene: TRBJ2-7
D gene: -
clone size: -
CDR3 protein: CASHTQTSYEQYF
CDR3 DNA: TGTGCCAGCCACACACAAACCTCCTACGAGCAGTACTTC

V gene: TRBV5-6
J gene: TRBJ2-3
D gene: TRBD1
clone size: few
CDR3 protein: CASSLFGTGPPAQYF
CDR3 DNA: TGTGCCAGCAGCTTGTTCGGGACAGGCCCGCCGGCGCAGTATTTT

V gene: TRBV7-3
J gene: TRBJ1-1
D gene: -
clone size: few
CDR3 protein: CASSLTPGVNTEAFF
CDR3 DNA: TGTGCCAGCAGCTTAACCCCGGGGGTCAACACTGAAGCTTTCTTT

V gene: TRBV30
J gene: TRBJ1-3
D gene: -
clone size: -
CDR3 protein: CAWSSGSFSGNTIYF
CDR3 DNA: TGTGCCTGGAGTTCGGGATCCTTTTCTGGAAACACCATATATTTT

V gene: TRBV29-1
J gene: TRBJ2-7
D gene: -
clone size: -
CDR3 protein: CSVVSHAPYEQYF
CDR3 DNA: TGCAGCGTCGTCAGTCATGCACCTTACGAGCAGTACTTC

V gene: TRBV11-2
J gene: TRBJ2-1
D gene: -
clone size: -
CDR3 protein: CASSYVANSYNEQFF
CDR3 DNA: TGTGCCAGCAGTTATGTAGCGAACTCCTACAATGAGCAGTTCTTC

V gene: TRBV5-5
J gene: TRBJ2-2
D gene: -
clone size: -
CDR3 protein: CASSQLTAGELFF
CDR3 DNA: TGTGCCAGCAGCCAATTGACAGCCGGGGAGCTGTTTTTT

V gene: TRBV19
J gene: TRBJ2-5
D gene: TRBD1
clone size: -
CDR3 protein: CASSNDRVQTQYF
CDR3 DNA: TGTGCCAGTAGCAACGACAGGGTTCAGACCCAGTACTTC

V gene: TRBV28
J gene: TRBJ2-7
D gene: TRBD1
clone size: -
CDR3 protein: CASRPQGPPSYEQYF
CDR3 DNA: TGTGCCAGCAGACCACAGGGGCCGCCATCCTACGAGCAGTACTTC

V gene: TRBV30
J gene: TRBJ2-3
D gene: TRBD2
clone size: -
CDR3 protein: CACRGSGGNTDTQYF
CDR3 DNA: TGTGCCTGTAGGGGTAGCGGGGGAAACACAGATACGCAGTATTTT

V gene: TRBV6-6
J gene: TRBJ1-5
D gene: TRBD1
clone size: -
CDR3 protein: CASSAPGQGNQPQHF
CDR3 DNA: TGTGCCAGCAGTGCACCGGGACAGGGGAATCAGCCCCAGCATTTT

V gene: TRBV6-1
J gene: TRBJ1-5
D gene: -
clone size: -
CDR3 protein: CASSEVGRVNQPQHF
CDR3 DNA: TGTGCCAGCAGTGAAGTCGGCAGGGTAAATCAGCCCCAGCATTTT

V gene: TRBV18
J gene: TRBJ2-6
D gene: TRBD2
clone size: -
CDR3 protein: CASSPFTKKTSGGAGANVLTF
CDR3 DNA: TGTGCCAGCTCACCGTTTACTAAAAAGACTAGCGGGGGGGCTGGGGCCAACGTCCTGACTTTC

V gene: TRBV5-1
J gene: TRBJ2-4
D gene: -
clone size: -
CDR3 protein: CASSTDWRGPKLAKNIQYF
CDR3 DNA: TGCGCCAGCAGCACGGACTGGCGGGGGCCCAAACTAGCCAAAAACATTCAGTACTTC

V gene: TRBV5-6
J gene: TRBJ2-1
D gene: TRBD2
clone size: -
CDR3 protein: CASSLAGEGSYNEQFF
CDR3 DNA: TGTGCCAGCAGCTTGGCCGGGGAGGGCTCCTACAATGAGCAGTTCTTC

V gene: TRBV28
J gene: TRBJ2-5
D gene: TRBD2
clone size: -
CDR3 protein: CAINGLAQETQYF
CDR3 DNA: TGTGCCATCAACGGACTAGCCCAAGAGACCCAGTACTTC

V gene: TRBV4-3
J gene: TRBJ2-3
D gene: TRBD2
clone size: -
CDR3 protein: CASSQGPTSSITDTQYF
CDR3 DNA: TGCGCCAGCAGCCAAGGACCGACTAGCTCGATCACAGATACGCAGTATTTT

V gene: TRBV5-6
J gene: TRBJ2-5
D gene: TRBD2
clone size: -
CDR3 protein: CASSLVLAGGSAETQYF
CDR3 DNA: TGTGCCAGCAGCTTGGTATTGGCGGGGGGAAGTGCCGAGACCCAGTACTTC

V gene: TRBV10-3
J gene: TRBJ2-3
D gene: TRBD2
clone size: -
CDR3 protein: CAISDGGGPYTDTQYF
CDR3 DNA: TGTGCCATCAGTGACGGCGGGGGGCCCTACACAGATACGCAGTATTTT

V gene: TRBV6-6
J gene: TRBJ1-2
D gene: -
clone size: -
CDR3 protein: CASSLGGYGYTF
CDR3 DNA: TGTGCCAGCAGTTTGGGGGGCTATGGCTACACCTTC

V gene: TRBV29-1
J gene: TRBJ1-6
D gene: -
clone size: -
CDR3 protein: CSVAGDSNSPLHF
CDR3 DNA: TGCAGCGTTGCTGGTGACAGTAATTCACCCCTCCACTTT

V gene: TRBV4-3
J gene: TRBJ2-3
D gene: TRBD2
clone size: -
CDR3 protein: CASSQNSGGWTDTQYF
CDR3 DNA: TGCGCCAGCAGCCAAAATAGCGGGGGTTGGACAGATACGCAGTATTTT

V gene: TRBV6-5
J gene: TRBJ1-5
D gene: TRBD1
clone size: -
CDR3 protein: CASSPRQGGRPQHF
CDR3 DNA: TGTGCCAGCAGTCCCCGACAGGGGGGGAGGCCCCAGCATTTT

V gene: TRBV29-1
J gene: TRBJ1-2
D gene: -
clone size: -
CDR3 protein: CSVESLLTGPTYGYTF
CDR3 DNA: TGCAGCGTTGAATCTCTCCTAACAGGGCCAACCTATGGCTACACCTTC

V gene: TRBV11-3
J gene: TRBJ2-5
D gene: TRBD1
clone size: -
CDR3 protein: CASSLGAGTENEETQYF
CDR3 DNA: TGTGCCAGCAGCTTAGGCGCCGGGACAGAGAACGAAGAGACCCAGTACTTC

V gene: TRBV9
J gene: TRBJ2-7
D gene: -
clone size: -
CDR3 protein: CASSVGSSYEQYF
CDR3 DNA: TGTGCCAGCTCTGTAGGTAGCTCCTACGAGCAGTACTTC

V gene: TRBV5-1
J gene: TRBJ1-1
D gene: TRBD1
clone size: -
CDR3 protein: CASRRDRDTEAFF
CDR3 DNA: TGCGCCAGCCGCCGGGACAGGGACACTGAAGCTTTCTTT

V gene: TRBV7-8
J gene: TRBJ1-4
D gene: TRBD1
clone size: once
CDR3 protein: CASSLSRTGYNEKLFF
CDR3 DNA: TGTGCCAGCAGCTTAAGCCGGACAGGGTATAATGAAAAACTGTTTTTT

V gene: TRBV27
J gene: TRBJ2-7
D gene: TRBD1
clone size: few
CDR3 protein: CASSSPPGQEIYEQYF
CDR3 DNA: TGTGCCAGCAGTTCCCCCCCGGGACAGGAGATCTACGAGCAGTACTTC